The rows below give T cell receptor beta chains drawn from one sample of a study of cytomegalovirus exposure and HLA in healthy donors. Data came from immunoSEQ multiplex PCR; TCRdb stores just in-frame clones and leaves some out. The sample shows hundreds of thousands of clones, roughly 88% of them seen only once. Sequencing was carried out using PBMCs. These TCRs come from a boy aged 2 to 9 in good health and CMV-seronegative. Each CDR3 is given with its conserved first and last residue. The D gene is left open where the match is weak. Clone size is shown for a subset of rows, as once, few, many or a class of expanded clone.

>TRBV9|NA|once|TRBJ2-2
CASSLKGHMAGELFF
TGTGCCAGCAGCTTAAAAGGACACATGGCCGGGGAGCTGTTTTTT
>TRBV5-6|NA|NA|TRBJ1-5
CASSFGDQPQHF
TGTGCCAGCAGCTTCGGGGATCAGCCCCAGCATTTT
>TRBV6-1|TRBD1|NA|TRBJ2-3
CASSGTGGKDTQYF
TGTGCCAGCAGTGGGACAGGGGGCAAGGATACGCAGTATTTT
>TRBV7-9|TRBD1|NA|TRBJ1-1
CASSLETGGTEAFF
TGTGCCAGCAGCTTAGAAACAGGGGGCACTGAAGCTTTCTTT
>TRBV5-6|TRBD1|NA|TRBJ2-5
CASSYGQGRTETQYF
TGTGCCAGCAGCTATGGACAGGGTAGGACAGAGACCCAGTACTTC
>TRBV7-6|NA|once|TRBJ1-1
CASSLQGRDTEAFF
TGTGCCAGCAGCTTGCAGGGGCGAGACACTGAAGCTTTCTTT
>TRBV13|NA|few|TRBJ2-7
CASSLTGQPYEQYF
TGTGCCAGCAGCTTAACGGGACAACCCTACGAGCAGTACTTC
>TRBV2|TRBD2|NA|TRBJ2-6
CASSQNALGEGSGANVLTF
TGTGCCAGCAGCCAGAATGCGCTCGGGGAGGGGTCTGGGGCCAACGTCCTGACTTTC
>TRBV27|NA|NA|TRBJ2-7
CASSTGGGGSYEQYF
TGTGCCAGCAGTACAGGTGGGGGGGGCAGTTACGAGCAGTACTTC
>TRBV29-1|NA|NA|TRBJ1-1
CSATRGGSEAFF
TGCAGCGCAACCCGGGGGGGCTCTGAAGCTTTCTTT
>TRBV23-1|NA|NA|TRBJ1-2
CASSQKDSYGYTF
TGCGCCAGCAGTCAAAAGGACAGCTATGGCTACACCTTC
>TRBV19|NA|NA|TRBJ1-1
CASSTGEGTEAFF
TGTGCCAGTAGTACAGGGGAAGGCACTGAAGCTTTCTTT
>TRBV5-1|NA|NA|TRBJ2-4
CASSVSGLDLTPAKNIQYF
TGCGCCAGCAGCGTCTCGGGACTCGATTTGACCCCGGCCAAAAACATTCAGTACTTC
>TRBV13|TRBD2|NA|TRBJ2-7
CASSLARGGSDEQYF
TGTGCCAGCAGCTTAGCGCGGGGGGGCTCGGACGAGCAGTACTTC
>TRBV7-8|TRBD2|NA|TRBJ2-5
CASSRGSGGVVRETQYF
TGTGCCAGCAGCCGAGGGAGCGGGGGGGTAGTCCGGGAGACCCAGTACTTC
>TRBV5-4|NA|few|TRBJ2-3
CASSGWDTTDTQYF
TGTGCCAGCAGCGGTTGGGACACCACAGATACGCAGTATTTT
>TRBV6-5|NA|NA|TRBJ2-7
CASSSLGQSYEQYF
TGTGCCAGCAGTTCCCTCGGACAATCCTACGAGCAGTACTTC
>TRBV4-1|TRBD2|once|TRBJ2-1
CASSQLLTSRGLAGPRYNEQFF
TGCGCCAGCAGCCAACTACTAACTTCACGGGGACTAGCGGGACCTAGGTACAATGAGCAGTTCTTC
>TRBV7-9|TRBD2|NA|TRBJ2-1
CASSLDGGRVYNEQFF
TGTGCCAGCAGCTTAGATGGCGGGAGGGTCTACAATGAGCAGTTCTTC
>TRBV5-6|TRBD1|NA|TRBJ1-2
CASSVQGAGGYTF
TGTGCCAGCAGCGTACAGGGGGCAGGTGGCTACACCTTC
>TRBV19|TRBD2|NA|TRBJ2-7
CASSEAGGRTYEQYF
TGTGCCAGTAGTGAGGCGGGAGGCCGGACCTACGAGCAGTACTTC
>TRBV27|NA|NA|TRBJ2-1
CASSLTRGSPYNEQFF
TGTGCCAGCAGTTTAACACGGGGGTCCCCCTACAATGAGCAGTTCTTC
>TRBV19|TRBD2|NA|TRBJ2-5
CASSPTSGGGTQYF
TGTGCCAGTAGTCCAACTAGCGGGGGGGGGACCCAGTACTTC
>TRBV19|NA|few|TRBJ1-1
CASSIQGNTEAFF
TGTGCCAGTAGTATACAGGGGAACACTGAAGCTTTCTTT
>TRBV4-2|TRBD1|NA|TRBJ2-1
CASSQGGQGALNEQFF
TGTGCCAGCAGCCAAGGAGGACAGGGGGCACTCAATGAGCAGTTCTTC
>TRBV14|NA|once|TRBJ1-6
CATNVAGLSSPLHF
TGTGCCACCAATGTGGCAGGCTTATCTTCACCCCTCCACTTT
>TRBV7-8|TRBD1|NA|TRBJ1-2
CASSLDRGGYTF
TGTGCCAGCAGCTTAGACAGGGGTGGCTACACCTTC
>TRBV7-9|TRBD2|NA|TRBJ2-3
CASRSSGSFADTQYF
TGTGCCAGCAGAAGTAGCGGGAGCTTTGCAGATACGCAGTATTTT
>TRBV6-1|NA|NA|TRBJ2-7
CASSAQQVTYEQYF
TGTGCCAGCAGTGCTCAACAAGTTACCTACGAGCAGTACTTC
>TRBV7-9|NA|NA|TRBJ2-7
CASSSLMYEQYF
TGTGCCAGCAGCTCCTTAATGTACGAGCAGTACTTC
>TRBV7-2|TRBD2|NA|TRBJ2-3
CASSLTSGVTDTQYF
TGTGCCAGCAGCCTAACTAGCGGAGTCACAGATACGCAGTATTTT
>TRBV5-1|NA|NA|TRBJ2-7
CASSLELGTGQYF
TGCGCCAGCAGCTTGGAGCTGGGGACTGGGCAGTACTTC
>TRBV6-5|NA|NA|TRBJ2-7
CASSYEGTGEQYF
TGTGCCAGCAGTTACGAGGGCACGGGCGAGCAGTACTTC
>TRBV27|NA|once|TRBJ2-1
CASSSGSAYNEQFF
TGTGCCAGCAGTTCAGGTAGTGCCTACAATGAGCAGTTCTTC
>TRBV6-5|TRBD1|few|TRBJ2-7
CASSRTGFDEQYF
TGTGCCAGCAGTCGGACAGGGTTCGACGAGCAGTACTTC
>TRBV4-1|NA|NA|TRBJ2-1
CASSQVGAYNEQFF
TGCGCCAGCAGCCAAGTAGGGGCCTACAATGAGCAGTTCTTC
>TRBV4-1|NA|few|TRBJ1-1
CASSQVQGAEAFF
TGCGCCAGCAGCCAAGTCCAGGGTGCTGAAGCTTTCTTT
>TRBV19|NA|NA|TRBJ1-5
CASSSVGGRNQPQHF
TGTGCCAGTAGTTCCGTTGGAGGACGGAATCAGCCCCAGCATTTT
>TRBV6-5|TRBD2|once|TRBJ2-1
CASSSLSGGRKNEQFF
TGTGCCAGCAGTTCCCTTAGCGGGGGGAGAAAAAATGAGCAGTTCTTC
>TRBV7-8|NA|NA|TRBJ2-1
CASSLGGAMRNEQFF
TGTGCCAGCAGCTTAGGCGGAGCCATGAGGAATGAGCAGTTCTTC
>TRBV7-9|NA|NA|TRBJ2-1
CASSLVVSGNEQFF
TGTGCCAGCAGCTTAGTAGTCAGCGGGAATGAGCAGTTCTTC
>TRBV4-2|TRBD2|NA|TRBJ2-5
CASSSLIAGGWETQYF
TGTGCCAGCAGCTCCCTCATAGCGGGGGGCTGGGAGACCCAGTACTTC
>TRBV6-5|TRBD2|NA|TRBJ2-3
CASRTSGTTDTQYF
TGTGCCAGCAGGACTAGCGGGACGACAGATACGCAGTATTTT
>TRBV5-8|TRBD1|NA|TRBJ2-7
CASSLAVRTGHEQYF
TGTGCCAGCAGCTTGGCTGTAAGGACAGGGCACGAGCAGTACTTC
>TRBV7-9|NA|NA|TRBJ2-3
CASSPPGVRGDTQYF
TGTGCCAGCAGCCCCCCGGGGGTACGGGGAGATACGCAGTATTTT